This T cell receptor (beta chain) was sequenced during a study of T cell repertoires in cytomegalovirus infection. TCRdb re-derived calls from the reads in MiXCR, one entry per CDR3 protein. The repertoire holds 900,000 to 950,000 distinct CDR3 sequences, with around a third as singletons. Germline V gene sequence: CDR1 SQVTM, CDR2 ANQGSEA. The CDR3 length is 14 residues. V trimming: 5 bases; J trimming: 6 bases; junction bases outside the gene matches: 12. On this clonotype: The antigen remains undetermined.

The specimen comprised cultured CD8+ T cells from PBMCs, sampled from culture after CMV antigen stimulation. The V and J genes are TRBV29-1 and TRBJ2-5, with 7 bases lining up with TRBD1. The sequence was collected from a human donor in good health (CMV status not recorded). Some clones in this sample may be carry-over from other donors' samples. This CDR3 is CSVPGTDSSKTQYF. The CDR3 DNA reads as TGCAGCGTTCCCGGGACAGACAGTTCGAAGACCCAGTACTTC.